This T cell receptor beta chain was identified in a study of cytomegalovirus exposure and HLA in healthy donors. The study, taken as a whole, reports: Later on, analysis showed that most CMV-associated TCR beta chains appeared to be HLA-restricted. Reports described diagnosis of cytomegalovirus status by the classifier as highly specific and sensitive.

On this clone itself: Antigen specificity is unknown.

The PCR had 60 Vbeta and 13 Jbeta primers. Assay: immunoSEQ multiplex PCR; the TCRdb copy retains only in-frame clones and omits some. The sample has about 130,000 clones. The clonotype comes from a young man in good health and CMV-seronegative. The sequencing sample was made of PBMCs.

The CDR3 protein is CASSLVRGGIYEQYF. The DNA for the CDR3 is TGTGCCAGCAGCTTAGTGCGGGGGGGCATCTACGAGCAGTACTTC. The V gene is TRBV11-2, the J gene TRBJ2-7, with 9 bases lining up with TRBD2. V dropped 1 base and J dropped 3; count of bases not matched to a gene: 4. Germline V gene lookup returns CDR1 SGHAT and CDR2 FQNNGV. The CDR3 length is 15 residues.